This T cell receptor (beta chain) is from a study of T-cell reconstitution after alpha-beta-depleted transplantation in children. Trimming stripped 6 bases from V and 6 bases from J, with 11 bases between. Germline CDR1 and CDR2: SGHTA and FQGNSA. The CDR3 is made up of 12 amino acids. Points from the study as a whole: High day-60 TCRbeta diversity in some patients came from surviving recipient T cells and thymic progenitors. T-cell counts and diversity at one year following transplant were attributed mainly to newly produced T cells.

Many counts were recorded for this clonotype. Its antigen is unidentified. Unique molecular identifiers tagged the TCRbeta library. TCRdb independently ran MiXCR on the PCR reads; one entry per CDR3 protein. The profile shows fewer than 550,000 distinct CDR3 sequences, over 9.5% of them singletons. This specimen was PBMCs, mostly from graft donor cells, taken 180 days after TCRalphabeta/CD19-depleted stem cell transplant. The receptor was derived from a female patient aged 2-10 years who had a stem cell transplant for aplastic anemia, so the T cells may come from the graft donor. This chain joins TRBV7-2 and TRBJ1-2, with D maybe TRBD1 (5 bases). The CDR3 bases are TGTGCCAGCAGTCGACTCAGGGATGGCTACACCTTC. It codes for CASSRLRDGYTF.